This T cell receptor (beta chain) was recovered during a study of blood T cell repertoires in COVID-19. Study details: Nucleic acid was either cDNA or gDNA, and it came from T cells, B-cell-depleted T cells, or PBMCs.

Authors' processing steps: Amplifying reference gene primers gave estimates of nucleated cell counts. TCRdb keeps only in-frame clones here, not all; method: immunoSEQ multiplex PCR. The V and J calls and clone size are taken from that table; D and trimming were inferred from the DNA. The data contain hundreds of thousands of clones, about 87% of them seen just once; the ten biggest clones take up about 6%. Seattle's cohort entered during active infection and was followed longitudinally. The sequencing input was peripheral blood. The receptor comes from a woman aged 45-65 years with COVID-19, enrolled during active disease.

The DNA of the CDR3 is TGTGCCAGTAGTATGACAGGGAGCAATCAGCCCCAGCATTTT. This gives the protein CASSMTGSNQPQHF. The chain is built from TRBV19 and TRBJ1-5; 7 positions agree with TRBD1. Germline V gene sequence: CDR1 LNHDA, CDR2 SQIVND (reference sequence). V was clipped by 3 bases and J by 1 base; unmatched bases: 0. The CDR3 totals 14 residues.